This TCR beta chain was captured in a study of T-cell memory formation after mild COVID-19. Looking at the study overall: TCR clusters were mostly donor specific.

After 5'RACE with constant-segment primers, TCR alpha and TCR beta cDNA libraries carrying sample barcodes and UMIs were obtained. A single record per CDR3 protein comes from TCRdb applying MiXCR to the 5' RACE reads. The sample has around 47,000 distinct CDR3 sequences; 9.5% are singletons. This clonotype has more than one count but fewer than ten. Its target is unknown. The CDR3 is 14 residues long. Germline CDR1 is SEHNR and CDR2 is FQNEAQ (reference sequence). V lost 0 bases, J lost 6 bases, and 1 base stayed unmatched. Whole-study findings and limits: Among contracting clones, CD4+ were mainly CM/EM and CD8+ enriched in EMRA.

The sample was PBMCs or a T cell subset sorted from them (not recorded which). The sequence was collected from an adult woman who had mild COVID-19 (a few samples of this study predate the infection). Cell type and time point are not known. V gene TRBV7-9 combines with J gene TRBJ2-7; the match to TRBD2 covers 11 bases. The CDR3 DNA follows: TGTGCCAGCAGCTTAGCGGGGACTAGCGGCGAGCAGTACTTC. This codes for CASSLAGTSGEQYF.